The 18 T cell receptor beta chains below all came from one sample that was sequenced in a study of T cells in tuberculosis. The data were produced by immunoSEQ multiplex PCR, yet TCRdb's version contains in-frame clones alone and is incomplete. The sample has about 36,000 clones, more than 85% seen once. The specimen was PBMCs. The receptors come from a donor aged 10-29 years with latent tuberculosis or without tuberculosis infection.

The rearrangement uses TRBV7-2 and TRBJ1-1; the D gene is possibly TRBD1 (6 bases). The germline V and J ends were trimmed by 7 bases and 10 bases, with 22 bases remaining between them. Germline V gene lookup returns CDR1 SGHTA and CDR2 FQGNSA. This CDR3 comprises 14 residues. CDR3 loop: CASTLRTGYEGAFF. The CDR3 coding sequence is TGTGCCAGCACCCTAAGAACAGGGTACGAAGGAGCTTTCTTT.

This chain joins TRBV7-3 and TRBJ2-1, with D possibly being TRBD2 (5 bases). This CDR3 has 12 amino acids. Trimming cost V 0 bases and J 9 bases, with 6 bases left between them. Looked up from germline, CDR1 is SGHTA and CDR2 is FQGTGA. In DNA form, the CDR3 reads TGTGCCAGCAGCTTAACCGGACTTGAGCAGTTCTTC. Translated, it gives CASSLTGLEQFF.

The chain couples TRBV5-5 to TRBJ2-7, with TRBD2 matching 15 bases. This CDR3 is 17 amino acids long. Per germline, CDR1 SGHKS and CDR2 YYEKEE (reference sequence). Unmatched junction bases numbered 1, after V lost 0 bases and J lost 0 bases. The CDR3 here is CASSLGTSGGVSYEQYF. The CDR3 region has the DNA TGTGCCAGCAGCTTGGGGACTAGCGGGGGGGTCTCCTACGAGCAGTACTTC.

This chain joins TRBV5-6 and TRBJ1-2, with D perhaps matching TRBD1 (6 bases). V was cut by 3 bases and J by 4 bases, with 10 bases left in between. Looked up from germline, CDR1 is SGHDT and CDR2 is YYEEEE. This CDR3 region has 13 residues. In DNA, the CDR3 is TGTGCCAGCAGCTCGGACAGAGCCTATGGCTACACCTTC. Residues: CASSSDRAYGYTF.

The CDR3 DNA is TGTGCCAGCAGCTTGGAGTATGGTGGCAGCGCAAATTCACCCCTCCACTTT. It encodes CASSLEYGGSANSPLHF. J is TRBJ1-6 and V is TRBV5-4; D is unclear. Germline CDR1 reads SGHNT; CDR2 reads YYREEE (reference sequence). Trimming stripped 0 bases from V and 7 bases from J, with 17 bases between. CDR3 length: 17 residues.

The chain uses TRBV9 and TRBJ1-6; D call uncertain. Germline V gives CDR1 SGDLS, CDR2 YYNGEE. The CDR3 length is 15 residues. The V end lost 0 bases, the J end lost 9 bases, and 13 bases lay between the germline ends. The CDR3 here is CASSVDVLSSSPLHF. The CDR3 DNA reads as TGTGCCAGCAGCGTAGACGTTCTGAGCTCTTCACCCCTCCACTTT.

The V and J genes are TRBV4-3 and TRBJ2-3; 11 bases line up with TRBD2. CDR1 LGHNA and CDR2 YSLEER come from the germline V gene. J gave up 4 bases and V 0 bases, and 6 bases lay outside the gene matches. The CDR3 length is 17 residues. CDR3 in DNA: TGCGCCAGCAGCCAAGATGTAGCGGGGGGGCCCGCAGATACGCAGTATTTT. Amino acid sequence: CASSQDVAGGPADTQYF.

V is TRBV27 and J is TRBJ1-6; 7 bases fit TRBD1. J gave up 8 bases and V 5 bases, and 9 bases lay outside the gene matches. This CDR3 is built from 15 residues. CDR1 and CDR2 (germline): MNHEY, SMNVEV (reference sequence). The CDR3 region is CASSPRGHVDSPLHF. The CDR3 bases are TGTGCCAGCAGTCCGAGGGGGCATGTTGATTCACCCCTCCACTTT.

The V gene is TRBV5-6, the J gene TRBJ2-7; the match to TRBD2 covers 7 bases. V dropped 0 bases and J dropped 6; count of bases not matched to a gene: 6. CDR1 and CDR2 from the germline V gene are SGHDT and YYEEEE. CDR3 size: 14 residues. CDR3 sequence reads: CASSLAAASGEQYF. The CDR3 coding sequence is TGTGCCAGCAGCTTGGCCGCGGCTAGCGGCGAGCAGTACTTC.

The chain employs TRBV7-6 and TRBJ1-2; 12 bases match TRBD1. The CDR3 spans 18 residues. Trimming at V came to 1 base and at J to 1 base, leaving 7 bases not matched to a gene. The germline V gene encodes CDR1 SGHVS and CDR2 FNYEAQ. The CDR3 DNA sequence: TGTGCCAGCAGCTTAGAGGGGACAGGGGGCACTTTTAACTATGGCTACACCTTC. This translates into CASSLEGTGGTFNYGYTF. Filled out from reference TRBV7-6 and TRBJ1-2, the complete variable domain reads GAGVSQSPRYKVTKRGQDVALRCDPISGHVSLYWYRQALGQGPEFLTYFNYEAQQDKSGLPNDRFSAERPEGSISTLTIQRTEQRDSAMYRCASSLEGTGGTFNYGYTFGSGTRLTVV.

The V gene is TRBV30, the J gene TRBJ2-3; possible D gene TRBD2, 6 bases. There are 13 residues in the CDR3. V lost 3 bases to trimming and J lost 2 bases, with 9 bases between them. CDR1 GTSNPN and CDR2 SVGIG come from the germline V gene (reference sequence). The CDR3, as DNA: TGTGCCTGGAGGGAGGGAGCCACAGATACGCAGTATTTT. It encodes CAWREGATDTQYF.

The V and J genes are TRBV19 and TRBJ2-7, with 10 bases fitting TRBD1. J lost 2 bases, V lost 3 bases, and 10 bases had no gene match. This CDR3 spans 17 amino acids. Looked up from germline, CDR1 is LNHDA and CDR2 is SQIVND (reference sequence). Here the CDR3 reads CASSMTGGHASTYEQYF. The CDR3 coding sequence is TGTGCCAGTAGTATGACAGGGGGCCACGCCAGCACCTACGAGCAGTACTTC. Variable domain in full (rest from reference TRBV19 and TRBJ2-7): DGGITQSPKYLFRKEGQNVTLSCEQNLNHDAMYWYRQDPGQGLRLIYYSQIVNDFQKGDIAEGYSVSREKKESFPLTVTSAQKNPTAFYLCASSMTGGHASTYEQYFGPGTRLTVT.

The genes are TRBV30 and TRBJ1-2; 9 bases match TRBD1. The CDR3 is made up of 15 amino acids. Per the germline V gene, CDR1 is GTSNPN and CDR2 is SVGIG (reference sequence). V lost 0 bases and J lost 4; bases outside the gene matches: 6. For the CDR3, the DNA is TGTGCCTGGAGTGTACTAGGGACAGGGAGCTATGGCTACACCTTC. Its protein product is CAWSVLGTGSYGYTF.

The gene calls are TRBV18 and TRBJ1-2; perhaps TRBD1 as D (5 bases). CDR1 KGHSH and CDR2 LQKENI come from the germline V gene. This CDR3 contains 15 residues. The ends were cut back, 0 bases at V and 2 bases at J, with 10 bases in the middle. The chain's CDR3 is CASSPPHGGNYGYTF. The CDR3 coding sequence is TGTGCCAGCTCACCACCTCACGGGGGGAACTATGGCTACACCTTC.

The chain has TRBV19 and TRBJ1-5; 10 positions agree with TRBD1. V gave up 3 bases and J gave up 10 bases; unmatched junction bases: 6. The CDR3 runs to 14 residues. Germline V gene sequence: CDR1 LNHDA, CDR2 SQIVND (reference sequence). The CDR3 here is CASSIRTGGSPQHF. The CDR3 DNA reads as TGTGCCAGTAGTATCCGGACAGGGGGGAGCCCCCAGCATTTT.

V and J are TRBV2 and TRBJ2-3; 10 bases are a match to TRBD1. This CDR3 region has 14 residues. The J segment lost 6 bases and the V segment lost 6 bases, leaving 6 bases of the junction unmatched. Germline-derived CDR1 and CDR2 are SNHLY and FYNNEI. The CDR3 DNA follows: TGTGCCAGCAGGCCGGGACAGGGGCTGGATACGCAGTATTTT. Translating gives CASRPGQGLDTQYF.

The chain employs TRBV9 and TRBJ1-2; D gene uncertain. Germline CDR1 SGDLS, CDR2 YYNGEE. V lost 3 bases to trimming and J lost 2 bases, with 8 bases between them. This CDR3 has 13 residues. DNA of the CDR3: TGTGCCAGCAGCGGCAGAGGAAACTATGGCTACACCTTC. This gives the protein CASSGRGNYGYTF.

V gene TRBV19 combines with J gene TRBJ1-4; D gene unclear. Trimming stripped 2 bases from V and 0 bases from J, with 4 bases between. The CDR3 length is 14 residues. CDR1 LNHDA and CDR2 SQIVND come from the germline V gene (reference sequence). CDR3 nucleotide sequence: TGTGCCAGTAGTATACAGGCAACTAATGAAAAACTGTTTTTT. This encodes CASSIQATNEKLFF.